Presented here are 19 T cell receptor beta chains from one specimen sequenced in a study of shared clonotypes between healthy human individuals. Here immunoSEQ multiplex PCR was the method, and the copy in TCRdb shows in-frame clones only, minus some. The table records about 690,000 clones, about 92% of them present only once. Sequenced material: memory CD8+ T cells from PBMCs. Described subset: CD45RO+ cells pooled with CCR7-negative TemRA cells. Receptors originate from a man between 18 and 29 years old in good health. Some clones in this sample may be carry-over from other donors' samples.

The chain joins TRBV30 to TRBJ2-1; no clear D gene. The CDR3 totals 13 residues. V was clipped by 3 bases and J by 4 bases, with 10 bases between them. Germline V gene lookup returns CDR1 GTSNPN and CDR2 SVGIG (reference sequence). Written as DNA, the CDR3 is TGTGCCTGGAGGATCCAGCCGTACAATGAGCAGTTCTTC. Translated, it gives CAWRIQPYNEQFF.

The chain couples TRBV19 to TRBJ2-7; D is uncertain. This CDR3 is built from 13 residues. V was clipped by 7 bases and J by 1 base, with 11 bases between them. The germline CDR1 and CDR2 sequences are LNHDA and SQIVND (reference sequence). CDR3 nucleotides: TGTGCCAGTAAGGAGCCTGGGTCCTACGAGCAGTACTTC. Protein product: CASKEPGSYEQYF.

V gene TRBV13 combines with J gene TRBJ1-5; TRBD1 aligns across 7 bases. The CDR3 loop spans 14 amino acids. V dropped 5 bases and J dropped 4; count of bases not matched to a gene: 5. Germline V gene data show CDR1 as PRHDT and CDR2 as FYEKMQ (reference sequence). In nucleotides, the CDR3 is TGTGCCAGCAGCCCTGAGGGGGCTAATCAGCCCCAGCATTTT. It codes for CASSPEGANQPQHF.

The gene calls are TRBV9 and TRBJ2-5, with 10 bases that match TRBD2. V lost 2 bases, J lost 4 bases, and 11 bases stayed unmatched. This CDR3 is built from 17 residues. Germline values: CDR1 SGDLS, CDR2 YYNGEE. DNA of the CDR3: TGTGCCAGCAGCGTGGCAGCGGGAGGGCCTTTTGCAGAGACCCAGTACTTC. This gives the protein CASSVAAGGPFAETQYF.

V is TRBV28 and J is TRBJ1-4; D remains unclear. The CDR3 loop spans 17 amino acids. From germline, CDR1 is MDHEN and CDR2 SYDVKM. V lost 5 bases, J lost 0 bases, and 16 bases lay in between. CDR3 in DNA: TGTGCCAGCAGTCGAACGGATACAGCGGCAACTAATGAAAAACTGTTTTTT. It codes for CASSRTDTAATNEKLFF.

This clone was counted a single time. This chain joins TRBV7-3 and TRBJ2-5; perhaps TRBD2 as D (5 bases). Germline CDR1 reads SGHTA; CDR2 reads FQGTGA. CDR3 length: 16 amino acids. The ends were cut back, 2 bases at V and 5 bases at J, with 18 bases in the middle. This chain's CDR3 is CASSLLGSDPGETQYF. CDR3 bases: TGTGCCAGCAGCTTACTGGGTAGCGACCCCGGGGAGACCCAGTACTTC.

This clone occurred once. This chain joins TRBV27 and TRBJ2-2; 8 bases agree with TRBD2. J was trimmed by 1 base and V by 3 bases; bases with no gene match: 10. CDR1 is MNHEY and CDR2 is SMNVEV in the germline V gene (reference sequence). The CDR3 is made up of 18 amino acids. In DNA form, the CDR3 reads TGTGCCAGCAGTTTCATCAGGGTAGCGGGGTTGAACACCGGGGAGCTGTTTTTT. The encoded protein is CASSFIRVAGLNTGELFF.

The table lists this clone with a count of one. V gene TRBV7-8 combines with J gene TRBJ1-3; D unresolved. Germline-derived CDR1 and CDR2 are SGHVS and FQNEAQ. There are 13 residues in the CDR3. V lost 5 bases to trimming and J lost 4 bases, with 9 bases between them. The CDR3 region has the DNA TGTGCCAGCAGCCCGCCCCCAGGAAACACCATATATTTT. This sequence encodes CASSPPPGNTIYF.

V and J are TRBV5-1 and TRBJ2-2; TRBD1 matches 8 bases. The junction had 5 bases not matched to a gene; V was cut back by 4 bases and J by 6 bases. The germline V gene encodes CDR1 SGHRS and CDR2 YFSETQ. This CDR3 comprises 14 residues. CDR3 sequence: CASSTQGASGELFF. The CDR3 region has the DNA TGCGCCAGCAGCACCCAGGGGGCCTCCGGGGAGCTGTTTTTT.

The CDR3 reads CASSELAGIRGNEQFF. In DNA form, the CDR3 reads TGTGCCAGCAGTGAACTAGCGGGCATCCGGGGCAATGAGCAGTTCTTC. V is TRBV2 and J is TRBJ2-1, with TRBD2 identical over 8 bases. The CDR3 runs to 16 residues. Trimming took 2 bases from V and 6 from J; bases not matched to a gene: 9. Germline V gene lookup returns CDR1 SNHLY and CDR2 FYNNEI.

The chain combines TRBV6-5 with TRBJ2-1, with unresolved D. Per the germline V gene, CDR1 is MNHEY and CDR2 is SVGAGI. V lost 6 bases to trimming and J lost 10 bases, with 16 bases between them. The CDR3 has 13 amino acids. CDR3 nucleotide sequence: TGTGCCAGCAGACCCCCGGTGGATTTGGAGCAGTTCTTC. It yields the protein CASRPPVDLEQFF.

V usage is TRBV4-3 and J usage is TRBJ1-2; D might be TRBD1 (5 bases). The CDR3 extends over 14 amino acids. CDR1 and CDR2 from the germline V gene are LGHNA and YSLEER. V lost 0 bases and J 5 bases, leaving 10 bases between the germline ends. CDR3: CASSQEWGEYGYTF. CDR3 in DNA: TGCGCCAGCAGCCAAGAATGGGGGGAGTATGGCTACACCTTC.

The chain recombines TRBV6-4 with TRBJ2-5, with TRBD2 identical over 8 bases. CDR3 size: 15 residues. The germline V gene encodes CDR1 MRHNA and CDR2 SNTAGT. Unmatched junction bases numbered 9, after V lost 4 bases and J lost 5 bases. The CDR3 is CASSAAGGRGETQYF. The DNA for the CDR3 is TGTGCCAGCAGTGCGGCGGGAGGACGGGGGGAGACCCAGTACTTC.

The chain combines TRBV21-1 with TRBJ2-2. TRBV21-1 is a listed pseudogene. The CDR3 has 13 amino acids. CDR3 sequence reads: CASPGQDTGELFF. As DNA, the CDR3 is TGTGCCAGCCCGGGGCAAGACACCGGGGAGCTGTTTTTT.

For the CDR3, the DNA is TGTGCCAGCAGCTCCCTCTACGAGCAGTACTTC. Translating it yields CASSSLYEQYF. The V gene is TRBV11-2, the J gene TRBJ2-7; D is uncertain. The CDR3 has 11 residues. V lost 4 bases and J 3 bases, leaving 4 bases between the germline ends. Per germline, CDR1 SGHAT and CDR2 FQNNGV.

The chain couples TRBV13 to TRBJ2-7, with D perhaps being TRBD1 or TRBD2 (6 bases each). The V gene's germline CDR1 is PRHDT and CDR2 FYEKMQ (reference sequence). CDR3 length: 16 amino acids. The V gene lost 1 base and the J gene lost 2 bases, with 15 bases spanning the gap. CDR3 in amino acids: CASSLALEGETYEQYF. In nucleotides, the CDR3 is TGTGCCAGCAGCTTAGCCTTGGAGGGGGAGACCTACGAGCAGTACTTC. Supplemented by reference TRBV13 and TRBJ2-7, the full variable domain reads AAGVIQSPRHLIKEKRETATLKCYPIPRHDTVYWYQQGPGQDPQFLISFYEKMQSDKGSIPDRFSAQQFSDYHSELNMSSLELGDSALYFCASSLALEGETYEQYFGPGTRLTVT.

This clone was detected once. Sequence at one end of the junction differs from germline and may be a read error. This rearrangement joins TRBV15 to TRBJ1-1; D unresolved. CDR1 and CDR2 from the germline V gene are LNHNV and YYDKDF (reference sequence). There are 15 residues in the CDR3. The chain's CDR3 is CATTRDGQTNTEAFF. The CDR3 coding sequence is TGTGCCACCACCAGAGACGGGCAGACCAACACTGAAGCTTTCTTT.

Points on this clone: Other nucleotide sequences from this sample produce the same CDR3. The rearrangement links TRBV28 to TRBJ1-2; 9 bases agree with TRBD1. Looked up from germline, CDR1 is MDHEN and CDR2 is SYDVKM. Trimming took 6 bases from V and 3 from J; bases not matched to a gene: 2. This CDR3 has 13 amino acids. CDR3 coding DNA: TGTGCCAGCAGCGACAGGGGGTACTATGGCTACACCTTC. This encodes CASSDRGYYGYTF.

This chain links TRBV27 with TRBJ2-2; no clear D gene. This CDR3 has 16 amino acids. The V gene lost 5 bases and the J gene lost 1 base, with 14 bases spanning the gap. Germline-derived CDR1 and CDR2 are MNHEY and SMNVEV (reference sequence). CDR3 sequence: CASSPSWGENTGELFF. The CDR3 DNA is TGTGCCAGCAGTCCCTCTTGGGGTGAGAACACCGGGGAGCTGTTTTTT.